This entry lists 2 T cell receptor beta chains sequenced from one sample in a study of TIL therapy for anti-PD-1-resistant metastatic lung cancer. The libraries were made with immunoSEQ v3. TCRdb's copy holds only in-frame clones and misses some; the assay was immunoSEQ multiplex PCR. The table includes 25,000 to 30,000 clones, roughly 69% detected once. Time point described: pre-treatment sample, taken before nivolumab and TIL therapy. The tumor samples were excised metastases, mostly pleural nodules or supraclavicular lymph nodes. Specimen: tumor tissue, collected at baseline. The receptors stem from a woman between 30 and 85 years old with non-small cell lung cancer.

This clone was counted a few times. The rearrangement joins TRBV5-1 to TRBJ1-4; D not resolved. The CDR3 totals 15 residues. V was trimmed by 0 bases and J by 3 bases, leaving 9 bases between them. In germline, CDR1 is SGHRS, CDR2 YFSETQ. CDR3 nucleotide sequence: TGCGCCAGCAGCTTGGCCTCGACCCCTAATGAAAAACTGTTTTTT. Translating it yields CASSLASTPNEKLFF.

This clone turned up a few times. The chain carries TRBV30 and TRBJ1-2; possible D gene TRBD1, 5 bases. CDR1 GTSNPN and CDR2 SVGIG come from the germline V gene (reference sequence). The CDR3 is made up of 14 amino acids. V was clipped by 0 bases and J by 4 bases, with 12 bases between them. For the CDR3, the DNA is TGTGCCTGGAGTGTGGCTTCAGGGCTCTATGGCTACACCTTC. Its protein is CAWSVASGLYGYTF.